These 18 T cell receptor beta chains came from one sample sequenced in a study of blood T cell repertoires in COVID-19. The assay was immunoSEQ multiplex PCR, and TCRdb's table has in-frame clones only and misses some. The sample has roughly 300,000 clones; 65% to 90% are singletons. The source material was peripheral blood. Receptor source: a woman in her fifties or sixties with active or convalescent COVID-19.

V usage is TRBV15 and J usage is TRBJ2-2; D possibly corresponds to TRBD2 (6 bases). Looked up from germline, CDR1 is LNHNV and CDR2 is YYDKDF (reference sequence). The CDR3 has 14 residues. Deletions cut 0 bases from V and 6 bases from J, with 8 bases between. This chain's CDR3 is CATSRDRGSGELFF. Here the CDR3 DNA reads TGTGCCACCAGCAGAGATCGGGGGTCCGGGGAGCTGTTTTTT.

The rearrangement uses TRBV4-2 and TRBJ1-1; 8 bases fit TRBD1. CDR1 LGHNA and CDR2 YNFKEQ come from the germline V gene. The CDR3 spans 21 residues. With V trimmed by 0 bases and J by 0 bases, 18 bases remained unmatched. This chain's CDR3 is CASSQDLLAGTGLGVNTEAFF. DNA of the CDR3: TGTGCCAGCAGCCAAGATCTATTGGCCGGGACAGGACTGGGGGTGAACACTGAAGCTTTCTTT.

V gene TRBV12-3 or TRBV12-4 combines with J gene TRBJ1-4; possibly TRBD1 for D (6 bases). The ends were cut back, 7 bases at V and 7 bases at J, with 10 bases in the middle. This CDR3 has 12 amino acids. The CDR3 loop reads CASTLQGEKLFF. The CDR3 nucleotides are TGTGCCAGCACCCTACAGGGTGAAAAACTGTTTTTT.

The chain's CDR3 is CASSFWVAGADTQYF. In nucleotides, the CDR3 is TGTGCCAGCAGCTTTTGGGTAGCGGGGGCAGATACGCAGTATTTT. J is TRBJ2-3 and V is TRBV5-4, with 9 bases identical to TRBD2. V dropped 2 bases and J dropped 4; count of bases not matched to a gene: 5. The CDR3 is 15 amino acids. Germline V gene data show CDR1 as SGHNT and CDR2 as YYREEE (reference sequence).

Here the CDR3 reads CATGHRYTGELFF. CDR3 in DNA: TGTGCCACGGGACACCGATACACCGGGGAGCTGTTTTTT. This chain joins TRBV24-1 and TRBJ2-2; D might be TRBD1 (6 bases). Trimming shortened V by 10 bases and J by 3 bases, and 11 bases separated the two germline ends. Germline V gene sequence: CDR1 KGHDR, CDR2 SFDVKD. CDR3 length: 13 amino acids.

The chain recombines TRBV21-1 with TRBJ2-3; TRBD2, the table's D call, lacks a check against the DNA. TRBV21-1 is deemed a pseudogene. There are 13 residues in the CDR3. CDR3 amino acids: CASTPEVTDTQYF. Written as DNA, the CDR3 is TGTGCCAGCACCCCAGAGGTTACAGATACGCAGTATTTT.

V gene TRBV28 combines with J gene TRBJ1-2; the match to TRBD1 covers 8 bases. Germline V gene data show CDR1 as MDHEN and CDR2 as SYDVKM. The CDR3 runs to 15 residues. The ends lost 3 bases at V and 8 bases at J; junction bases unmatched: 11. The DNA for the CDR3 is TGTGCCAGCAGTTTCGCCCGCAAGACAGGGGCGGGCTACACCTTC. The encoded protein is CASSFARKTGAGYTF.

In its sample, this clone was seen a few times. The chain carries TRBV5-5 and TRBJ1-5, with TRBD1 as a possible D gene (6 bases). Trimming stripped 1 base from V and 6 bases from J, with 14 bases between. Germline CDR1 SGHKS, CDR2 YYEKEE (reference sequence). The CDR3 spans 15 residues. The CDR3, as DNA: TGTGCCAGCAGCTTGCAAGGGGGTAGTGGTCAGCCCCAGCATTTT. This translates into CASSLQGGSGQPQHF.

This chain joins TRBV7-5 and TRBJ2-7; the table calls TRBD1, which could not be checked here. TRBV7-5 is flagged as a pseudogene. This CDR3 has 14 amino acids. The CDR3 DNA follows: TGTGCCAGAAGCTTAGAACAGTACCGATACGAGCAGTACTTC. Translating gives CARSLEQYRYEQYF.

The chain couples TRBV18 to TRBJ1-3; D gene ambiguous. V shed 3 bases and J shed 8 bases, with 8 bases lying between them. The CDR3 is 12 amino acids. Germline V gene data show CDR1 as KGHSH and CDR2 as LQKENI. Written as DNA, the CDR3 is TGTGCCAGCTCACCGGCCGGGGACACCATATATTTT. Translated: CASSPAGDTIYF.

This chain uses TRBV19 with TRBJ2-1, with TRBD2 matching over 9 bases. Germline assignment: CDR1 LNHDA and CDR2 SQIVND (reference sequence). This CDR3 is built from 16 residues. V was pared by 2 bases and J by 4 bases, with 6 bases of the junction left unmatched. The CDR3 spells CASSILASGTYNEQFF. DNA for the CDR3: TGTGCCAGTAGTATACTCGCTAGCGGGACTTACAATGAGCAGTTCTTC. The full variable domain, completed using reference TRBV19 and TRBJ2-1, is DGGITQSPKYLFRKEGQNVTLSCEQNLNHDAMYWYRQDPGQGLRLIYYSQIVNDFQKGDIAEGYSVSREKKESFPLTVTSAQKNPTAFYLCASSILASGTYNEQFFGPGTRLTVL.

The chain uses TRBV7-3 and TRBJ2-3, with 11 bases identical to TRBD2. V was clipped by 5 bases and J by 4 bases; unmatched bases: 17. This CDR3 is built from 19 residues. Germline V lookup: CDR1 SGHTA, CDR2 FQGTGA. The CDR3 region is CASSPTIMTSGVSADTQYF. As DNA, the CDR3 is TGTGCCAGCAGCCCTACTATTATGACTAGCGGGGTTAGTGCAGATACGCAGTATTTT.

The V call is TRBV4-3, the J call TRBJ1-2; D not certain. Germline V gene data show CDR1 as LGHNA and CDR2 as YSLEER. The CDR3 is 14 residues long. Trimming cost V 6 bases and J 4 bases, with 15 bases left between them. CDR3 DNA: TGCGCCAGCAGTCCTAGGGAGTCCGTCTATGGCTACACCTTC. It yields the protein CASSPRESVYGYTF.

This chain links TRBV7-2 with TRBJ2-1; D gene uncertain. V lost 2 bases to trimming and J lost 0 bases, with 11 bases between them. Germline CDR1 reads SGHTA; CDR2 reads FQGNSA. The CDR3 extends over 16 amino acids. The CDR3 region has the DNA TGTGCCAGCAGCTTAACTGCCGCCCCCTCCTACAATGAGCAGTTCTTC. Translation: CASSLTAAPSYNEQFF.

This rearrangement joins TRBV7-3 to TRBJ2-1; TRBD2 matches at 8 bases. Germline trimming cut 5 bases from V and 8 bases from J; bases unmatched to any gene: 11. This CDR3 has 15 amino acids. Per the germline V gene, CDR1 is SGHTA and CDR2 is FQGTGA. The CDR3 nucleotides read TGTGCCAGCAGCCCACAACCATCGGGGGGGCATGAGCAGTTCTTC. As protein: CASSPQPSGGHEQFF. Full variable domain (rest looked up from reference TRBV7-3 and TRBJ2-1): GAGVSQTPSNKVTEKGKYVELRCDPISGHTALYWYRQSLGQGPEFLIYFQGTGAADDSGLPNDRFFAVRPEGSVSTLKIQRTERGDSAVYLCASSPQPSGGHEQFFGPGTRLTVL.

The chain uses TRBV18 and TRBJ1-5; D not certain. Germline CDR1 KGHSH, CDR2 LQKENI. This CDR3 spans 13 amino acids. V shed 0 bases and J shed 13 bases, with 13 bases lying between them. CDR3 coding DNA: TGTGCCAGCTCACCACCGGGAGGCGGAGGACAGCATTTT. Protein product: CASSPPGGGGQHF.

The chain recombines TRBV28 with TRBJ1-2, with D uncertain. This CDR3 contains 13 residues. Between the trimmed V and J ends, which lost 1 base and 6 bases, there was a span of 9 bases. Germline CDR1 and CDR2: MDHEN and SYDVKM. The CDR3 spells CASSLLQSDGYTF. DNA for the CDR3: TGTGCCAGCAGTTTATTACAGTCAGATGGCTACACCTTC.

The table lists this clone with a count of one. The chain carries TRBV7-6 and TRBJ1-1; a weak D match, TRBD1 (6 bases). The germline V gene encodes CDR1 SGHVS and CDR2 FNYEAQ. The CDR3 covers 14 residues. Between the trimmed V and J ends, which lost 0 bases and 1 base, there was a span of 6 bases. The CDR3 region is CASSLAGANTEAFF. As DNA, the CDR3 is TGTGCCAGCAGCTTAGCGGGGGCGAACACTGAAGCTTTCTTT.